This record covers a single TCR beta chain. From germline, CDR1 is SNHLY and CDR2 FYNNEI. The CDR3 runs to 14 residues. V trimming: 4 bases; J trimming: 4 bases; junction bases outside the gene matches: 3. Seattle's cohort entered during active infection and was followed longitudinally. In the original analysis: Nucleated cell counts were estimated from reference gene primer amplification. Generated by immunoSEQ multiplex PCR, the TCRdb table keeps only in-frame clones and is missing some. V and J calls and clone size come straight from that table; D and trimming were deduced from the DNA. The data contain about 130,000 clones, about 85% of them singletons. The sample is drawn from a study of blood T cell repertoires in COVID-19. Study as a whole: Material from acute and convalescent COVID-19 was sourced from the United States, Italy and Spain. T cells, B-cell-depleted T cells, or PBMCs supplied cDNA or gDNA.

Sample: peripheral blood. The sequence was collected from a woman at least 80 years old with COVID-19, enrolled during active disease. The chain combines TRBV2 with TRBJ2-2; 7 nucleotides match TRBD2. CDR3: CASSVLAATGELFF. The CDR3 DNA is TGTGCCAGCAGTGTGCTAGCGGCCACCGGGGAGCTGTTTTTT.